The clone carrying this T cell receptor (beta chain) was seen a single time. Original handling: For nucleated cells, counts were estimated from reference gene primer amplification. Assay used: immunoSEQ multiplex PCR; TCRdb lists only in-frame clones, some missing. That table gives V, J and clone size, and the DNA gave D and trimming. Of about 6,800 clones listed, approximately 91% are singletons. The data belong to a study of blood T cell repertoires in COVID-19. V gave up 0 bases and J gave up 4 bases, with 11 bases separating them. CDR1 is LGHNA and CDR2 is YSLEER in the germline V gene. This CDR3 has 15 residues.

Sequencing used peripheral blood. The chain uses TRBV4-3 and TRBJ2-3; D possibly corresponds to TRBD2 (5 bases). The receptor comes from a human donor in a cohort sampled during active COVID-19. In nucleotides, the CDR3 is TGCGCCAGCAGCCAAGATTCGCGGCGGGCAGATACGCAGTATTTT. It specifies CASSQDSRRADTQYF.